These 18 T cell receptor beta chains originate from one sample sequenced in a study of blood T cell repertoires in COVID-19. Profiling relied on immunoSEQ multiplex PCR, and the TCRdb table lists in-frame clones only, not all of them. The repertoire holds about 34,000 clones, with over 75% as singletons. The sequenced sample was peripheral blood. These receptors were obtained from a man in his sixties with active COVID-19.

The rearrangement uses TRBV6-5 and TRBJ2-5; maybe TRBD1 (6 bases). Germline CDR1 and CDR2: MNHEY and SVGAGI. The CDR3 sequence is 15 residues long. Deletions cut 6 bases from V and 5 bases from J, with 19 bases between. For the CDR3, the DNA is TGTGCCAGCAGGACCCTCCGGGTCCAGGGGGAGACCCAGTACTTC. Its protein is CASRTLRVQGETQYF.

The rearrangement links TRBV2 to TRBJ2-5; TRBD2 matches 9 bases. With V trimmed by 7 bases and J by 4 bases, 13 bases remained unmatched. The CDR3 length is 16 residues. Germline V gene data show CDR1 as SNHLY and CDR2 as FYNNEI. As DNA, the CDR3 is TGTGCCAGCAACCGCCTTAGCGGGAGAGGAGGAGAGACCCAGTACTTC. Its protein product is CASNRLSGRGGETQYF. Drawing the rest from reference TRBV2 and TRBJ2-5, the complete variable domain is EPEVTQTPSHQVTQMGQEVILRCVPISNHLYFYWYRQILGQKVEFLVSFYNNEISEKSEIFDDQFSVERPDGSNFTLKIRSTKLEDSAMYFCASNRLSGRGGETQYFGPGTRLLVL.

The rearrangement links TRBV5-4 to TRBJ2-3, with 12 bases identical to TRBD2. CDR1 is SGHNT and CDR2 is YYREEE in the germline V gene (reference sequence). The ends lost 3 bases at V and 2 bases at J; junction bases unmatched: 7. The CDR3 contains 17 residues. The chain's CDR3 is CASSSRLAGAYTDTQYF. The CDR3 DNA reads TGTGCCAGCAGCTCTAGACTAGCGGGAGCTTACACAGATACGCAGTATTTT.

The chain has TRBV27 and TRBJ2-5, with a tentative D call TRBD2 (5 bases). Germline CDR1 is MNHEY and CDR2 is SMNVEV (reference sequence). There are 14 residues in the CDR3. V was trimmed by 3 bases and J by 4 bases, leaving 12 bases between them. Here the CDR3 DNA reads TGTGCCAGCAGTTTCCGGTGGGAGCGAGAGACCCAGTACTTC. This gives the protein CASSFRWERETQYF.

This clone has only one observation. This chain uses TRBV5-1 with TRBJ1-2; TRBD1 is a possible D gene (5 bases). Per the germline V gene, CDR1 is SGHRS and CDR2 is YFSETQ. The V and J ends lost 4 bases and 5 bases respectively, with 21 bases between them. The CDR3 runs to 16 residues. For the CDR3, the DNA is TGCGCCAGCAGCGTCGGAGGGGCCGCCACAGAATATGGCTACACCTTC. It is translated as CASSVGGAATEYGYTF.

The CDR3 region has the DNA TGCGCCAGCAGCCAACATCGGACTAGCGGGAACACCGGGGAGCTGTTTTTT. Translated: CASSQHRTSGNTGELFF. The chain couples TRBV4-1 to TRBJ2-2, with 10 bases fitting TRBD2. The CDR3 contains 17 residues. V was pared by 2 bases and J by 1 base, with 4 bases of the junction left unmatched. From germline, CDR1 is MGHRA and CDR2 YSYEKL.

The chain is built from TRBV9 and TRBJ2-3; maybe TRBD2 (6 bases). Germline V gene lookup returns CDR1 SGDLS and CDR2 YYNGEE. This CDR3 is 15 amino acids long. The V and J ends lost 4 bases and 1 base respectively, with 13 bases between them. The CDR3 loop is CASSPQTRRTDTQYF. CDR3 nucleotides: TGTGCCAGCAGCCCCCAGACTAGACGCACAGATACGCAGTATTTT.

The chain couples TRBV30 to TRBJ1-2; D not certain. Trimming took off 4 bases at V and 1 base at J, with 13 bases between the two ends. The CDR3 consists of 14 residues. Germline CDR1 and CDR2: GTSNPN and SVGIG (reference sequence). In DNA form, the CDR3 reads TGTGCCTGGATGATCCCCAGGTTTAACTATGGCTACACCTTC. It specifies CAWMIPRFNYGYTF.

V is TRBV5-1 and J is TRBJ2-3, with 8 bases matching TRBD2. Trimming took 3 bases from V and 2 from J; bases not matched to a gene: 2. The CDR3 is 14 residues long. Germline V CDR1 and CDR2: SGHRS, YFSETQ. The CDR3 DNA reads TGCGCCAGCAGCTCGGGAGGGGACACAGATACGCAGTATTTT. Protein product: CASSSGGDTDTQYF. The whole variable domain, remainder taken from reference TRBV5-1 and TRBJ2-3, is KAGVTQTPRYLIKTRGQQVTLSCSPISGHRSVSWYQQTPGQGLQFLFEYFSETQRNKGNFPGRFSGRQFSNSRSEMNVSTLELGDSALYLCASSSGGDTDTQYFGPGTRLTVL.

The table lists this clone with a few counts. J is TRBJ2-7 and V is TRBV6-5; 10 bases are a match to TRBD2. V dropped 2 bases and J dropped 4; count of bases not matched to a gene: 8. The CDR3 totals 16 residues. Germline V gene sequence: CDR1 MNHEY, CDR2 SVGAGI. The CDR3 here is CASSYSGSSGRYEQYF. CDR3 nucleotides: TGTGCCAGCAGTTACAGTGGCTCTAGCGGGAGATACGAGCAGTACTTC.

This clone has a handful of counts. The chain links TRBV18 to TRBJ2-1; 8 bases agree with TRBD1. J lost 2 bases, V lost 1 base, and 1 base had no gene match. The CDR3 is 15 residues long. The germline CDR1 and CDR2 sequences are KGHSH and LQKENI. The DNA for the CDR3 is TGTGCCAGCTCACCACGACAGGGGCCCTACAATGAGCAGTTCTTC. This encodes CASSPRQGPYNEQFF.

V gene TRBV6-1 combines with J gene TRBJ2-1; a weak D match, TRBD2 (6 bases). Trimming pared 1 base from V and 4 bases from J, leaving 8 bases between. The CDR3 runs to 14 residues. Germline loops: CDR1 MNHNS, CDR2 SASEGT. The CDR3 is CASSEVGGYNEQFF. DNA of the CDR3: TGTGCCAGCAGTGAAGTCGGGGGATACAATGAGCAGTTCTTC.

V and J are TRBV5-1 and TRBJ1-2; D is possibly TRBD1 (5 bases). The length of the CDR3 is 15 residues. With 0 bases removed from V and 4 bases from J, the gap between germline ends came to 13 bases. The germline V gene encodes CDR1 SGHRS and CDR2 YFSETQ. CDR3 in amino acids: CASSLDGDSLYGYTF. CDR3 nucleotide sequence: TGCGCCAGCAGCTTGGACGGTGACAGCCTCTATGGCTACACCTTC. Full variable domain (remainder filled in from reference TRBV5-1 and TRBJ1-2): KAGVTQTPRYLIKTRGQQVTLSCSPISGHRSVSWYQQTPGQGLQFLFEYFSETQRNKGNFPGRFSGRQFSNSRSEMNVSTLELGDSALYLCASSLDGDSLYGYTFGSGTRLTVV.

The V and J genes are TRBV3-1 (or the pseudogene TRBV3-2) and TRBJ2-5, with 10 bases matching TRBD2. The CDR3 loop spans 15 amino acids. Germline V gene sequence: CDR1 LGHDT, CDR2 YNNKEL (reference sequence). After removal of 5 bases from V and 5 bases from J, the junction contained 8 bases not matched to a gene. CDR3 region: CASSFLAGGFETQYF. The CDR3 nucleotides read TGTGCCAGCAGCTTCTTAGCGGGAGGATTTGAGACCCAGTACTTC.

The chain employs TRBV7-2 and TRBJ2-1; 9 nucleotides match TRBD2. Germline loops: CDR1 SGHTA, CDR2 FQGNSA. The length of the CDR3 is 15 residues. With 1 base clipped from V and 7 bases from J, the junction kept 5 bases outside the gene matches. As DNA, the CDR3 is TGTGCCAGCAGCTTAGTTTTTCTAGCGGGGAATGAGCAGTTCTTC. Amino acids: CASSLVFLAGNEQFF.

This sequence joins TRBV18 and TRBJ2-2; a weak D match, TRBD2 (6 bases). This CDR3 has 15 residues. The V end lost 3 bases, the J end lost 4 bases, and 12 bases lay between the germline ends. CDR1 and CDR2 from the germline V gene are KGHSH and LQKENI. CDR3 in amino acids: CASSPGLGGTGELFF. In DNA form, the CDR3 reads TGTGCCAGCTCACCGGGACTCGGGGGCACCGGGGAGCTGTTTTTT.

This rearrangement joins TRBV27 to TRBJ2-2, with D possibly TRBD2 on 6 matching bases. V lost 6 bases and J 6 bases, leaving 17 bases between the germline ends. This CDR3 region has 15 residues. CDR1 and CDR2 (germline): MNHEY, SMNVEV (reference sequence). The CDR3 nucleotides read TGTGCCAGCAGCCCATCGGGGGTGAGTCCCGGGGAGCTGTTTTTT. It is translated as CASSPSGVSPGELFF.

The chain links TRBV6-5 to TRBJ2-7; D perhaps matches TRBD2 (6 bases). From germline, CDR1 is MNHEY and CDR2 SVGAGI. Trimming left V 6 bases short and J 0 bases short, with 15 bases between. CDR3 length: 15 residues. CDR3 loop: CASRGRGAGSYEQYF. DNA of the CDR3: TGTGCCAGCAGGGGGCGGGGAGCTGGCTCCTACGAGCAGTACTTC.